This TCR beta chain was obtained from a study of blood T cell repertoires in COVID-19. Study-level information: Spain, Italy and the United States supplied samples that represented acute and convalescent COVID-19. PBMCs, B-cell-depleted T cells, or T cells were the source of the cDNA or gDNA that made up the material.

The germline V gene has CDR1 SGHVS and CDR2 FNYEAQ. Trimming removed 3 bases at V and 6 bases at J, with 15 bases between. The CDR3 length is 15 residues. Authors' analysis steps: Reference gene primer amplification gave estimated nucleated cell counts. The table came from immunoSEQ multiplex PCR; TCRdb's copy has only in-frame clones and leaves some out. The DNA was the basis for D and trimming; V, J and clone size are from that table. The sample lists about 40,000 clones, 86% occurring once. Sequences were obtained from peripheral blood. The chain has TRBV7-6 and TRBJ2-1; a weak D match, TRBD2 (5 bases). The source of this sequence is a man between 45 and 60 years old in a cohort sampled during active COVID-19. Written as DNA, the CDR3 is TGTGCCAGCAGCTTGGACTTTCTGGGGTCCAATGAGCAGTTCTTC. Translating it yields CASSLDFLGSNEQFF.